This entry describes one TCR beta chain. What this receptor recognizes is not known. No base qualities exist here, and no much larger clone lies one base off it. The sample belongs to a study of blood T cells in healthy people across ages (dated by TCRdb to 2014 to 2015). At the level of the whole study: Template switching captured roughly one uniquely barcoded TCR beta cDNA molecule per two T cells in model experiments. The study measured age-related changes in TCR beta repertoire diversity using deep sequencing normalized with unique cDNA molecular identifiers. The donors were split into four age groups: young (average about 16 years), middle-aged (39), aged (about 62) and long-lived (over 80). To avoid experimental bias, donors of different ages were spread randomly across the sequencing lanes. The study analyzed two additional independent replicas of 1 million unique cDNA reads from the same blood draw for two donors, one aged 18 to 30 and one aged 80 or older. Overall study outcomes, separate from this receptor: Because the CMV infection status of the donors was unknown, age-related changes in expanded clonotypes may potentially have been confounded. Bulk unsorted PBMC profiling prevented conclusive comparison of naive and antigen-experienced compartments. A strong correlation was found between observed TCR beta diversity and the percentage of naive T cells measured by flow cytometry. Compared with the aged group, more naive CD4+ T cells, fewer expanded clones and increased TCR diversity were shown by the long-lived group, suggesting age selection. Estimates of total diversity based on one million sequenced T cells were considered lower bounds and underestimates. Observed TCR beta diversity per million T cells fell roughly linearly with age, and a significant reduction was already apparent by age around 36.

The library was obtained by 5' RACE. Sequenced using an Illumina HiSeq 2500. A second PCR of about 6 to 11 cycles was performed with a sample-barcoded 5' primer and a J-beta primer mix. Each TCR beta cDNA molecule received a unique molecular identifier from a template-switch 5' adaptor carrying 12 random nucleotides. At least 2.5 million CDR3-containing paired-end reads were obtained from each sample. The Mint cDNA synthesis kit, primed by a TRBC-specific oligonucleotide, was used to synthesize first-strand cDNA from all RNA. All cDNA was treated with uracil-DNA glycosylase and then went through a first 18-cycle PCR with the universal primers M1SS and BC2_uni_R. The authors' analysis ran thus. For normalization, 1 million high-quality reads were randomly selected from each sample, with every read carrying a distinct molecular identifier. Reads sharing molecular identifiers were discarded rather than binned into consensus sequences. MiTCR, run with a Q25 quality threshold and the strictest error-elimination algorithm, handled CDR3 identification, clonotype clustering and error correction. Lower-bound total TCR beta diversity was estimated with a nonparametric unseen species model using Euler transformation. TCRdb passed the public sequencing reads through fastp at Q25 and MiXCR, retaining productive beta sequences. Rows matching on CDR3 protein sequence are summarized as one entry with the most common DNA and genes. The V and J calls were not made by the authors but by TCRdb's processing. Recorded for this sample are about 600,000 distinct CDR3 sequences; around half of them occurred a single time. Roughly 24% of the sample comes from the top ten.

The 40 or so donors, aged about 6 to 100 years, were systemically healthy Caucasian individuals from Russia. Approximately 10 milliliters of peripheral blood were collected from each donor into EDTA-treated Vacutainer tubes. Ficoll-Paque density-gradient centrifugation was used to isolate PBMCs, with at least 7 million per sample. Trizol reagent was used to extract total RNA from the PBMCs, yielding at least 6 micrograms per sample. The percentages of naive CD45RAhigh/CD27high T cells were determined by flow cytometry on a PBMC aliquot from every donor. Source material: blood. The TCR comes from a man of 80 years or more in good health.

Here the CDR3 is given as CATSDWTDMNTGELFF. The bases are TGTGCCACCAGTGATTGGACAGACATGAACACCGGGGAGCTGTTTTTT. The sequence joins TRBV24-1 to TRBJ2-2, with TRBD1 tentatively as D gene (6 bases match). The V and J ends are trimmed by 2 bases and 1 base, leaving 10 bases between them. The germline V gene encodes CDR1 KGHDR and CDR2 SFDVKD. From its cysteine to its phenylalanine, the CDR3 spans 16 amino acids. The kept DNA is CDR3 alone, 48 bases in frame from the first base.